Listed here are 26 T cell receptor beta chains from one sample, sequenced in a study of beta chain features in type 1 diabetes. The entirety of the isolated RNA underwent reverse transcription, so expressed TCRB transcripts were sequenced. Sequenced by immunoSEQ multiplex PCR; TCRdb stores in-frame clones only, minus some. The sample includes 200,000 to 250,000 clones, about 26% of them seen just once. The sequenced sample was central memory CD4+ T cells from blood. Receptors were obtained from a man aged 30 to 45 in good health.

The V and J genes are TRBV27 and TRBJ2-7, with 10 bases matching TRBD1. With V trimmed by 6 bases and J by 6 bases, 11 bases remained unmatched. The CDR3 sequence is 15 residues long. Germline CDR1 reads MNHEY; CDR2 reads SMNVEV (reference sequence). The CDR3 region is CASSNAGTGVFEQYF. CDR3 coding DNA: TGTGCCAGCAGCAACGCCGGGACAGGGGTATTCGAGCAGTACTTC.

This chain uses TRBV7-2 with TRBJ2-7; no definite D call. Trimming took off 6 bases at V and 0 bases at J, with 12 bases between the two ends. Germline loops: CDR1 SGHTA, CDR2 FQGNSA. The CDR3 is made up of 14 amino acids. As DNA, the CDR3 is TGTGCCAGCAGTCGAACAAGGTACTCCTACGAGCAGTACTTC. Its translation: CASSRTRYSYEQYF.

This clone was seen only a few times. This chain links TRBV27 with TRBJ2-7; 7 bases align to TRBD2. The V gene's germline CDR1 is MNHEY and CDR2 SMNVEV (reference sequence). Trimming cost V 5 bases and J 5 bases; bases outside gene matches: 9. The CDR3 loop spans 14 amino acids. The CDR3 sequence is CASSPGPGRHEQYF. Written as DNA, the CDR3 is TGTGCCAGCAGTCCGGGGCCCGGGAGGCACGAGCAGTACTTC.

This clone was counted many times. The chain uses TRBV7-7 and TRBJ2-1; TRBD2 matches at 8 bases. After removal of 3 bases from V and 8 bases from J, the junction contained 3 bases not matched to a gene. This CDR3 has 13 amino acids. Per germline, CDR1 SSHAT and CDR2 FNYEAQ (reference sequence). CDR3 region: CASSFSGIHEQFF. CDR3 DNA: TGTGCCAGCAGCTTTAGCGGGATTCATGAGCAGTTCTTC.

The chain couples TRBV5-1 to TRBJ2-3; tentatively, D is TRBD1 or TRBD2 (5 bases each). V was pared by 4 bases and J by 1 base, with 13 bases between. This CDR3 is built from 15 residues. Germline loops: CDR1 SGHRS, CDR2 YFSETQ. This CDR3 reads CASSPMRGGTDTQYF. CDR3 sequence (DNA): TGCGCCAGCAGCCCGATGAGAGGGGGCACAGATACGCAGTATTTT. The full variable domain, completed using reference TRBV5-1 and TRBJ2-3, is KAGVTQTPRYLIKTRGQQVTLSCSPISGHRSVSWYQQTPGQGLQFLFEYFSETQRNKGNFPGRFSGRQFSNSRSEMNVSTLELGDSALYLCASSPMRGGTDTQYFGPGTRLTVL.

The chain joins TRBV11-2 to TRBJ1-1, with D unresolved. The CDR3 consists of 14 residues. V gave up 5 bases and J gave up 0 bases, with 10 bases separating them. Germline-derived CDR1 and CDR2 are SGHAT and FQNNGV. CDR3 nucleotides: TGTGCCAGCAGCGTACAGATCATGAACACTGAAGCTTTCTTT. Protein sequence: CASSVQIMNTEAFF.

In its sample, this clone was seen a few times. The genes are TRBV2 and TRBJ1-5; 7 bases are shared with TRBD1. The ends lost 4 bases at V and 0 bases at J; junction bases unmatched: 9. The CDR3 has 17 amino acids. Per the germline V gene, CDR1 is SNHLY and CDR2 is FYNNEI. CDR3 amino acids: CASSATGQAYSNQPQHF. Here the CDR3 DNA reads TGTGCCAGCAGTGCGACCGGACAGGCTTATAGCAATCAGCCCCAGCATTTT.

This clone has only a few counts. The chain employs TRBV2 and TRBJ2-3; 10 bases line up with TRBD2. J lost 6 bases, V lost 4 bases, and 7 bases had no gene match. The CDR3 contains 15 residues. Germline lookup yields CDR1 SNHLY and CDR2 FYNNEI. Written as DNA, the CDR3 is TGTGCCAGCAGTGCCCTAGCGGGAGAGGGGGATACGCAGTATTTT. Its translation: CASSALAGEGDTQYF.

The genes are TRBV6-6 and TRBJ2-6, with D unresolved. Germline V gene sequence: CDR1 MNHNY, CDR2 SVGAGI (reference sequence). CDR3 length equals 16 residues. V lost 0 bases, J lost 0 bases, and 6 bases lay in between. The CDR3 region is CASSYSASSGANVLTF. The CDR3 nucleotides are TGTGCCAGCAGTTACTCGGCTTCCTCTGGGGCCAACGTCCTGACTTTC.

The chain employs TRBV15 and TRBJ2-3, with 8 nucleotides matching TRBD2. The CDR3 totals 16 residues. The V segment lost 0 bases and the J segment 2 bases; nucleotides outside the gene matches: 4. Germline V gene lookup returns CDR1 LNHNV and CDR2 YYDKDF (reference sequence). The CDR3 DNA sequence: TGTGCCACCAGCAGAGATACTAGCGGCCACACAGATACGCAGTATTTT. Translated, it gives CATSRDTSGHTDTQYF.

Only a few counts were recorded for this clone. The chain links TRBV18 to TRBJ1-1, with a tentative D call TRBD1 (5 bases). CDR3 length: 14 amino acids. Germline assignment: CDR1 KGHSH and CDR2 LQKENI. The ends were cut back, 5 bases at V and 7 bases at J, with 17 bases in the middle. The chain's CDR3 is CASSVSRDLGEAFF. CDR3 bases: TGTGCCAGCTCAGTGTCCCGGGACCTAGGTGAAGCTTTCTTT.

This chain links TRBV7-6 with TRBJ1-6; 7 bases are a match to TRBD1. Trimming cost V 4 bases and J 9 bases; bases outside gene matches: 9. The V gene's germline CDR1 is SGHVS and CDR2 FNYEAQ. This CDR3 has 15 amino acids. The CDR3 DNA reads as TGTGCCAGCAGCTCCGCCCAGGGGGGAATTTCACCCCTCCACTTT. Protein sequence: CASSSAQGGISPLHF. The whole variable domain, filled in from reference TRBV7-6 and TRBJ1-6, reads GAGVSQSPRYKVTKRGQDVALRCDPISGHVSLYWYRQALGQGPEFLTYFNYEAQQDKSGLPNDRFSAERPEGSISTLTIQRTEQRDSAMYRCASSSAQGGISPLHFGNGTRLTVT.

The sample holds a few counts of this clone. Other DNA sequences in this specimen translate into the identical CDR3. The chain has TRBV4-3 and TRBJ2-3, with D tentatively TRBD2 (5 bases). V was shortened by 1 base and J by 3 bases, with 11 bases between the two germline ends. Germline V CDR1 and CDR2: LGHNA, YSLEER. The CDR3 is made up of 15 amino acids. The CDR3 nucleotides read TGCGCCAGCAGCCAAGGCGGGTCTCGAACAGATACGCAGTATTTT. It yields the protein CASSQGGSRTDTQYF.

This clone was seen repeatedly, ten times or more. The rearrangement uses TRBV11-2 and TRBJ2-7; TRBD1 is a possible D gene (5 bases). This CDR3 region has 17 residues. V was shortened by 5 bases and J by 3 bases, with 23 bases between the two germline ends. Germline V gene sequence: CDR1 SGHAT, CDR2 FQNNGV. CDR3 protein: CASSPYLGAGNSYEQYF. The CDR3 DNA reads as TGTGCCAGCAGCCCCTACCTTGGGGCAGGCAATAGCTACGAGCAGTACTTC.

Only a few counts were recorded for this clone. The genes are TRBV5-1 and TRBJ2-3, with 10 bases that match TRBD2. This CDR3 contains 15 residues. Germline CDR1 reads SGHRS; CDR2 reads YFSETQ. The J segment lost 1 base and the V segment lost 5 bases, leaving 4 bases of the junction unmatched. In nucleotides, the CDR3 is TGCGCCAGCAGGGACGGGACTAGCGGCACAGATACGCAGTATTTT. Translated, it gives CASRDGTSGTDTQYF.

This clone has only a few counts. This chain joins TRBV7-9 and TRBJ2-7; the match to TRBD1 covers 8 bases. The CDR3 sequence is 14 residues long. V lost 3 bases to trimming and J lost 2 bases; unmatched junction nucleotides: 3. Germline V gene lookup returns CDR1 SEHNR and CDR2 FQNEAQ (reference sequence). The CDR3 nucleotides read TGTGCCAGCAGCTTTGACAGGGGCGCCTACGAGCAGTACTTC. Encoded protein: CASSFDRGAYEQYF.

The chain recombines TRBV2 with TRBJ1-1; D unclear. The CDR3 is made up of 12 amino acids. Germline V CDR1 and CDR2: SNHLY, FYNNEI. V was trimmed by 6 bases and J by 1 base, leaving 6 bases between them. Written as DNA, the CDR3 is TGTGCCAGCAGGAGGGCGAACACTGAAGCTTTCTTT. This codes for CASRRANTEAFF.

In DNA, the CDR3 is TGTGCCAGCTCACCAAGAACGGCCCGCACAGATACGCAGTATTTT. Protein sequence: CASSPRTARTDTQYF. The chain has TRBV18 and TRBJ2-3; D is unclear. This CDR3 region has 15 residues. The germline CDR1 and CDR2 sequences are KGHSH and LQKENI. V lost 2 bases to trimming and J lost 1 base, with 10 bases between them.

This clone showed up just a few times. The chain combines TRBV29-1 with TRBJ2-7, with 8 positions matching TRBD2. The junction had 7 bases not matched to a gene; V was cut back by 4 bases and J by 5 bases. Germline lookup yields CDR1 SQVTM and CDR2 ANQGSEA. CDR3 length: 13 amino acids. CDR3 protein: CSVGTGGRDEQYF. CDR3 coding DNA: TGCAGCGTTGGGACGGGGGGGCGGGACGAGCAGTACTTC.

This chain joins TRBV13 and TRBJ2-5; D gene ambiguous. The germline V gene encodes CDR1 PRHDT and CDR2 FYEKMQ (reference sequence). The CDR3 covers 14 residues. Trimming shortened V by 5 bases and J by 3 bases, and 13 bases separated the two germline ends. The DNA of the CDR3 is TGTGCCAGCAGCCCCAAAAGGTATGAAGAGACCCAGTACTTC. Amino acid sequence: CASSPKRYEETQYF.

This CDR3 reads CASSLGQRNEKLFF. The CDR3 region has the DNA TGTGCCAGTAGTTTGGGACAGAGAAATGAAAAACTGTTTTTT. The V call is TRBV19, the J call TRBJ1-4, with 7 bases matching TRBD1. CDR3 length: 14 residues. Trimming at V came to 5 bases and at J to 5 bases, leaving 5 bases not matched to a gene. CDR1 LNHDA and CDR2 SQIVND come from the germline V gene (reference sequence).

The rearrangement joins TRBV19 to TRBJ2-5; 7 bases line up with TRBD2. The CDR3 covers 15 residues. Germline-derived CDR1 and CDR2 are LNHDA and SQIVND (reference sequence). The ends lost 6 bases at V and 1 base at J; junction bases unmatched: 8. CDR3 sequence reads: CASSPFGGTQETQYF. CDR3 sequence (DNA): TGTGCCAGTAGCCCCTTCGGGGGGACCCAAGAGACCCAGTACTTC.

This clone was recorded a few times. The V and J genes are TRBV10-3 and TRBJ1-2, with no clear D. CDR1 ENHRY and CDR2 SYGVKD come from the germline V gene. V was shortened by 2 bases and J by 1 base, with 11 bases between the two germline ends. The CDR3 is 15 residues long. For the CDR3, the DNA is TGTGCCATCAGTGAGAATTTAGAGGGTAACTATGGCTACACCTTC. This codes for CAISENLEGNYGYTF.

The rearrangement joins TRBV9 to TRBJ2-3, with D perhaps TRBD1 (5 bases). CDR1 and CDR2 (germline): SGDLS, YYNGEE. The CDR3 extends over 12 amino acids. Trimming removed 3 bases at V and 4 bases at J, with 6 bases between. The CDR3 DNA reads as TGTGCCAGCAGCGAGACAGCAGATACGCAGTATTTT. This translates into CASSETADTQYF.

The V and J genes are TRBV7-9 and TRBJ1-5; D is undetermined. Germline V gives CDR1 SEHNR, CDR2 FQNEAQ (reference sequence). The CDR3 sequence is 13 residues long. Deletions cut 6 bases from V and 4 bases from J, with 10 bases between. CDR3 region: CASRYEKNQPQHF. Here the CDR3 DNA reads TGTGCCAGCAGGTATGAGAAGAATCAGCCCCAGCATTTT.

The rearrangement links TRBV7-9 to TRBJ2-5, with 7 bases aligning to TRBD1. V shed 11 bases, J shed 2 bases, and the junction held 5 bases outside the gene matches. Germline V gene sequence: CDR1 SEHNR, CDR2 FQNEAQ (reference sequence). CDR3 length equals 12 residues. In DNA form, the CDR3 reads TGTGCCGGCGAGACAGGGCAAGAGACCCAGTACTTC. Encoded protein: CAGETGQETQYF.